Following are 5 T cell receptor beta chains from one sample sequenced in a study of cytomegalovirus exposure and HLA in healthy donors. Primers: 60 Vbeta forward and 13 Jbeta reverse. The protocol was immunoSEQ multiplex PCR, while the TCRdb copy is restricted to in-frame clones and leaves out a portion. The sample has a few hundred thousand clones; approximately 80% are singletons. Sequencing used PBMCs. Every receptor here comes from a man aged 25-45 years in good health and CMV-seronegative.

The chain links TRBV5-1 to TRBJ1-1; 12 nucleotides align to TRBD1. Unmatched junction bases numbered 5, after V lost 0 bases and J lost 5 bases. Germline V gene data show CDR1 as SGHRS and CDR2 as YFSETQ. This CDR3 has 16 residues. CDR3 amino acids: CASSLEGQGARTEAFF. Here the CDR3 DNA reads TGCGCCAGCAGCTTGGAGGGACAGGGGGCGCGAACTGAAGCTTTCTTT.

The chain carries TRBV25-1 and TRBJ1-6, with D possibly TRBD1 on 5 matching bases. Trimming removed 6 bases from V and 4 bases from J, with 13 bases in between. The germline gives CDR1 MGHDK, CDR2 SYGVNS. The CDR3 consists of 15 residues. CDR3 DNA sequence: TGTGCCAGCAGATCCGGGGGAGGATATAATTCACCCCTCCACTTT. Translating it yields CASRSGGGYNSPLHF.

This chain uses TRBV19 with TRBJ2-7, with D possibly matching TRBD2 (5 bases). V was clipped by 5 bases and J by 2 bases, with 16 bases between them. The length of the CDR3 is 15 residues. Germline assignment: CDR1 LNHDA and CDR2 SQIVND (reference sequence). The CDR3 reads CASSPSFGVAYEQYF. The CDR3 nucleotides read TGTGCCAGTAGTCCTTCCTTCGGGGTTGCCTACGAGCAGTACTTC.

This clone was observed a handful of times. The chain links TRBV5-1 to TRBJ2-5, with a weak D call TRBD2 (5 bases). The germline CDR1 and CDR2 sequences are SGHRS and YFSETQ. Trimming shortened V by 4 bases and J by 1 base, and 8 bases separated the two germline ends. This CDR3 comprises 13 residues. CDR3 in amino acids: CASSAGIQETQYF. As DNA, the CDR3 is TGCGCCAGCAGCGCCGGGATCCAAGAGACCCAGTACTTC.

CDR3 loop: CASSLGQGAGEQYF. In nucleotides, the CDR3 is TGTGCCAGCAGTTTAGGACAGGGGGCTGGCGAGCAGTACTTC. The chain couples TRBV6-6 to TRBJ2-7; TRBD1 aligns across 11 bases. The CDR3 extends over 14 amino acids. The V gene end was trimmed by 4 bases and the J gene end by 6 bases; junction bases not matched to a gene: 5. Germline CDR1 MNHNY, CDR2 SVGAGI (reference sequence).